The source of this T cell receptor beta chain is a study of technical replicates of blood from several donors listed by TCRdb under 2017. Receptors were amplified or captured by the immunoSEQ multiplex PCR assay. TCRdb mirrors the immuneACCESS table, restricted to in-frame sequences. Some clones are absent from its copies; in checked studies, under half trace to an unresolved V gene, and the reason for the others is unknown. A total of approximately 79,000 clones appear in this sample, around 90% of them only once. Of the sample, about 0.4% falls within the top ten clones. A note on this clone: Which antigen it targets is not known. The input lacks base qualities; no much larger clone sits a single base away.

The trim is 7 bases for V and 0 bases for J, with a gap of 12 bases between the germline ends. The CDR3 contains 14 residues, cysteine and phenylalanine counted. Of the read, only the CDR3 DNA is kept; its 42 bases are in frame from base 1. CDR1 and CDR2, looked up from the germline V gene, are MDHEN and SYDVKM. The sequence links TRBV28 to TRBJ1-1; no D segment can be confidently identified. This receptor was obtained from a human donor in good health. The sequencing sample was made of T cells isolated from PBMCs. In nucleotides, the sequence is TGTGCCAGCAATACACAAGAAATGAACACTGAAGCTTTCTTT. Its amino acids are CASNTQEMNTEAFF.